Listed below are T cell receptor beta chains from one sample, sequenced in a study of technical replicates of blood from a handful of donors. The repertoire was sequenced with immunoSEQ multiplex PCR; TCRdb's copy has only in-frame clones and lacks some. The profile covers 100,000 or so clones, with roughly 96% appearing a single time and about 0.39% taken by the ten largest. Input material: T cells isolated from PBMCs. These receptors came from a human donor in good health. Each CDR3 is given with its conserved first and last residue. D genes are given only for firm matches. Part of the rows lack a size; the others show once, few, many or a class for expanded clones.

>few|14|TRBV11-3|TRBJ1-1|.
CASSLGRGNTEAFF
TGTGCCAGCAGCCTGGGGCGGGGAAACACTGAAGCTTTCTTT
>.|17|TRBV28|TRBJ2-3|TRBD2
CASSLFFSGRAADTQYF
TGTGCCAGCAGTTTATTCTTTAGCGGGAGGGCCGCAGATACGCAGTATTTT
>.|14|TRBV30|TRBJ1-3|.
CAWRLGGTGNTIYF
TGTGCCTGGAGACTGGGGGGGACTGGAAACACCATATATTTT
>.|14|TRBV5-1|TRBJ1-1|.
CASSLDGVPTEAFF
TGCGCCAGCAGCTTGGACGGGGTACCCACTGAAGCTTTCTTT
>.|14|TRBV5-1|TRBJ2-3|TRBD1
CASSDDRGPDTQYF
TGCGCCAGCAGCGATGACAGGGGCCCAGATACGCAGTATTTT
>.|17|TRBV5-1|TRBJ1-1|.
CASSSPNRDTGRTEAFF
TGCGCCAGCAGCTCGCCAAACCGGGACACAGGTCGGACTGAAGCTTTCTTT
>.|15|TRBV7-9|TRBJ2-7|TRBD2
CASSLDLAGPYEQYF
TGTGCCAGCAGCTTAGACCTAGCGGGGCCCTACGAGCAGTACTTC
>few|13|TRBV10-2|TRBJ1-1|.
CASSRGDNTEAFF
TGCGCCAGCTCACGGGGGGACAACACTGAAGCTTTCTTT
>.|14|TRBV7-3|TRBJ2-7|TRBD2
CASSFSGGSYEQYF
TGTGCCAGCAGCTTTAGCGGGGGTTCCTACGAGCAGTACTTC
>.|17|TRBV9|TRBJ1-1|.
CASSVAFDQGLNTEAFF
TGTGCCAGCAGCGTAGCCTTCGACCAGGGTTTGAACACTGAAGCTTTCTTT
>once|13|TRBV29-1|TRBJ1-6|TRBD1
CSVETGPGSPLHF
TGCAGCGTTGAGACAGGGCCGGGTTCACCCCTCCACTTT
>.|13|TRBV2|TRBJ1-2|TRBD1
CASQGTAYYGYTF
TGTGCCAGCCAGGGGACAGCTTACTATGGCTACACCTTC